This TCR beta chain is drawn from a study of blood T cell repertoires in COVID-19. Which cohort a participant joined came from the clinical history participants gave. The protocol was immunoSEQ multiplex PCR, while the TCRdb copy is restricted to in-frame clones and leaves out a portion. This repertoire shows hundreds of thousands of clones, 80% to 90% found once; its top ten account for more than 0.8%. This TCR was recovered from a man between 18 and 35 years old who had recovered from COVID-19. Sequenced sample: PBMCs or T cells enriched from blood (not recorded which).

This chain's CDR3 is CASAQDYSPLHF. CDR3 sequence (DNA): TGTGCCAGTGCACAGGATTATTCACCCCTCCACTTT. J is TRBJ1-6 and V is TRBV19; D is possibly TRBD1 (5 bases). This CDR3 contains 12 residues. V was shortened by 8 bases and J by 8 bases, with 10 bases between the two germline ends. Germline V gene sequence: CDR1 LNHDA, CDR2 SQIVND (reference sequence).